This TCR beta chain was identified in a study of OX40 agonist ivuxolimab in advanced cancers. Study-wide context: Ivuxolimab was a fully human IgG2 agonistic monoclonal antibody targeting the costimulatory receptor OX40 (CD134). Intravenous ivuxolimab was administered to patients every 2 weeks at six dose levels: 0.01, 0.1, 0.3, 1.5, 3 and 10 mg/kg. Of the roughly 51 patients in dose escalation, about 19 had hepatocellular carcinoma, around 15 had melanoma, 9 had renal cell carcinoma and 9 had head and neck cancer. In the dose-escalation cohort, approximately 80% of patients were male, and the mean age was 60 years with a range of roughly 20 to 85. Patients were allowed to have had prior anti-PD-1, anti-PD-L1 or anti-CTLA-4 therapy, and less than 45% of the dose-escalation patients had previously received checkpoint inhibitors. Partial responses occurred in three dose-escalation patients, of whom one had hepatocellular carcinoma and two had cutaneous melanoma. Peripheral TCRbeta sequencing aimed to test whether ivuxolimab altered TCR sequence diversity and caused clonal T-cell expansion. The paper describes the monotherapy dose-escalation part (N of about 52 patients) of the phase I trial of ivuxolimab.

General study outcomes and caveats: Low levels of normalized T-cell clonal expansion were also shown by some nonresponding patients. The antigen specificity of the peripheral T cells that underwent clonal expansion was not determined. In partial responders in the 0.1-3.0 mg/kg groups, normalized peripheral clonal expansion was found to be among the lowest, especially among CD8+ T cells. After ivuxolimab, expanded clones were on average more numerous among CD8+ T cells than among CD4+ T cells. At doses from 0.1 to 3.0 mg/kg, clonal expansion was seen in both CD4+ and CD8+ blood T cells between baseline and week 6.

V and J are truncated by 0 bases and 6 bases respectively, leaving an intervening sequence of 18 bases. Including the terminal cysteine and phenylalanine, the CDR3 comprises 16 residues. Just the 48-base CDR3 DNA is kept, in frame starting at base 1. As encoded in the germline V gene (reference sequence), CDR1 is GTSNPN while CDR2 is SVGIG. For sequencing of the TCRbeta CDR3 region, genomic DNA was extracted from the sorted cells. The immunoSEQ Assay was used for sequencing of TCRbeta CDR3 regions. TCRdb provides this immuneACCESS table in a form limited to in-frame rearrangements. Some clones are lacking; in checked studies, under half of them reflect an unresolved V gene, and why the rest are absent is not known. The sample table lists some 62,000 clones, 60% to 85% of them with a count of one. The top ten constitute roughly a tenth of the sample. Patients with a history of autoimmune disease or receiving systemic immunosuppression were excluded from the trial. Peripheral blood for TCR sequencing was collected from all dose cohorts at baseline, on cycle 4 day 1, and on cycle 7 day 1. Samples came from an open-label, multicenter, first-in-human phase I dose-escalation trial of ivuxolimab. The trial enrolled adults with locally advanced or metastatic head and neck squamous cell, hepatocellular, melanoma or renal cell carcinoma. CD4+ and CD8+ T cells were sorted separately from peripheral blood before TCR sequencing.

Concerning this clone: The antigen it binds to is not known. No base quality information exists; no much larger clone differs at one position.

This material consisted of CD4+ or CD8+ T cells sorted from blood, taken in a trial of the OX40 agonist ivuxolimab. The receptor was isolated from an adult with an advanced solid tumor such as melanoma, head and neck, liver or kidney cancer. The sequence links TRBV30 to TRBJ1-5; perhaps TRBD1 is the D gene, with 6 bases matching. This receptor has the CDR3 CAWSVGPTGIVQPQHF. The nucleotide sequence reads as follows: TGTGCCTGGAGTGTAGGCCCGACAGGCATCGTTCAGCCCCAGCATTTT.